This paragraph covers one T cell receptor (beta chain) sequence. V lost 4 bases and J lost 5; bases outside the gene matches: 11. The germline CDR1 and CDR2 sequences are SGHKS and YYEKEE (reference sequence). This CDR3 contains 16 residues. The record originates from a study of blood T cell repertoires in COVID-19. Source study methods: By means of reference gene primer amplification, nucleated cell counts were estimated. Sequenced by immunoSEQ multiplex PCR; TCRdb stores in-frame clones only, minus some. V and J calls plus clone size are reproduced from that table; the DNA served to infer D and trimming. Seen here are some 380,000 clones, approximately 80% observed once, and the top ten hold roughly 1.1%.

This receptor was identified in a human donor with acute or convalescent COVID-19. The donor label of this sample is uncertain. The V call is TRBV5-5, the J call TRBJ1-1; 10 positions agree with TRBD1. The sample consisted of peripheral blood. For the CDR3, the DNA is TGTGCCAGCAGCCCTTACCCGGGACAGGGGATAACTGAAGCTTTCTTT. Translating it yields CASSPYPGQGITEAFF.